Listed here is a single T cell receptor (beta chain). The assay was immunoSEQ multiplex PCR, and TCRdb's table has in-frame clones only and misses some. The profile covers about 7,900 clones, with roughly 80% appearing a single time and approximately 40% taken by the ten largest. This sample was included in a study of T cell clones after liver transplantation. Study-wide context: TCRbeta sequencing after a pre-transplant mixed lymphocyte reaction identified graft-donor-reactive clones, later tracked in post-transplant blood. Pre-transplant mixed lymphocyte reactions yielded third-party-reactive TCRbeta sequences as comparators for graft-donor-reactive sequences.

V shed 10 bases, J shed 3 bases, and the junction held 10 bases outside the gene matches. The length of the CDR3 is 14 residues. From germline, CDR1 is MNHEY and CDR2 SMNVEV (reference sequence). This sample comprised CD8+ T cells from blood, obtained before liver transplant. This clonotype was obtained from a human donor who received a liver transplant. The V gene is TRBV27, the J gene TRBJ2-3; 7 bases align to TRBD2. This CDR3 is CATKFGGGTDTQYF. The CDR3 region has the DNA TGTGCCACTAAGTTTGGCGGGGGTACAGATACGCAGTATTTT.